Reported below is one TCR beta chain. Its target is unknown. The data originate from a study of OX40 agonist ivuxolimab in advanced cancers. Study overall: Patients were infused with ivuxolimab every 2 weeks at 0.01 to 10 mg/kg. Partial responses were recorded for three patients, including one with hepatocellular carcinoma and two with cutaneous melanoma.

The V end was cut by 2 bases, the J end by 4 bases, with 9 bases between. Germline CDR1 reads SGHDT; CDR2 reads YYEEEE. CDR3 length equals 13 residues. Clones were sequenced by immunoSEQ multiplex PCR, and TCRdb holds only the in-frame ones, with some missing. The table includes tens of thousands of clones, around 86% detected once. Notes on the study in general: Specificity for antigen went undetermined in the expanded peripheral T cells. In the 0.1 to 3.0 mg/kg range, CD4+ and CD8+ blood T cells had expanded clonally by week 6.

Sequenced material: CD4+ or CD8+ T cells sorted from blood, taken in a trial of the OX40 agonist ivuxolimab. The clonotype comes from an adult with an advanced solid tumor such as melanoma, head and neck, liver or kidney cancer. The chain recombines TRBV5-6 with TRBJ1-2; D gene ambiguous. CDR3 loop: CASSFPYTYGYTF. CDR3 nucleotides: TGTGCCAGCAGCTTCCCTTACACCTATGGCTACACCTTC.